Below, 31 T cell receptor beta chains from the same sample are listed, as sequenced in a study of blood T cells in healthy people across ages. The authors ran a second PCR of 7 to 11 cycles using a sample-barcoded 5' primer and a J-beta primer mix. TCRdb ran MiXCR on the 5' RACE reads and lists one entry per CDR3 protein. The top ten hold about a fifth of the sample, which has some 920,000 distinct CDR3 sequences, roughly 51% seen once. Sequenced input: blood. The receptors here all came from a woman aged 60-75 years in good health.

This sequence joins TRBV29-1 and TRBJ2-4; TRBD1 matches at 7 bases. Trimming cost V 0 bases and J 0 bases; bases outside gene matches: 11. The V gene's germline CDR1 is SQVTM and CDR2 ANQGSEA. The CDR3 totals 18 residues. CDR3 residues: CSVEDVTGRSVAKNIQYF. The CDR3 DNA reads as TGCAGCGTTGAAGATGTGACAGGGAGATCCGTAGCCAAAAACATTCAGTACTTC.

The chain has TRBV4-1 and TRBJ2-4; 9 bases align to TRBD2. With 0 bases clipped from V and 3 bases from J, the junction kept 6 bases outside the gene matches. Germline values: CDR1 MGHRA, CDR2 YSYEKL. The CDR3 is 17 amino acids. The CDR3 here is CASSQDRETSGKNIQYF. The CDR3 nucleotides are TGCGCCAGCAGCCAAGATCGGGAGACTAGCGGCAAAAACATTCAGTACTTC.

The V gene is TRBV20-1, the J gene TRBJ2-3; TRBD2 matches at 10 bases. CDR3 size: 13 residues. Trimming cost V 7 bases and J 3 bases; bases outside gene matches: 4. Germline CDR1 DFQATT, CDR2 SNEGSKA (reference sequence). The CDR3 DNA reads as TGCAGTGGAAGGACTAGCGGTACAGATACGCAGTATTTT. It yields the protein CSGRTSGTDTQYF.

The chain employs TRBV20-1 and TRBJ2-7, with 7 bases fitting TRBD1. With 5 bases clipped from V and 7 bases from J, the junction kept 20 bases outside the gene matches. Per germline, CDR1 DFQATT and CDR2 SNEGSKA (reference sequence). This CDR3 contains 16 residues. As DNA, the CDR3 is TGCAGTGCTCCCCACGTGGACAGGCCGGTCGTGGGAGAGCAGTACTTC. Its translation is CSAPHVDRPVVGEQYF.

The CDR3 spells CASSPWGTASQETQYF. In nucleotides, the CDR3 is TGTGCCAGCAGTCCATGGGGGACAGCGAGCCAAGAGACCCAGTACTTC. The J gene is TRBJ2-5, the V gene TRBV28; 7 nucleotides line up with TRBD1. This CDR3 comprises 16 residues. Per the germline V gene, CDR1 is MDHEN and CDR2 is SYDVKM. V lost 5 bases, J lost 1 base, and 10 bases stayed unmatched.

The chain couples TRBV27 to TRBJ2-5; the match to TRBD2 covers 7 bases. J was trimmed by 7 bases and V by 0 bases; bases with no gene match: 5. The germline CDR1 and CDR2 sequences are MNHEY and SMNVEV (reference sequence). The CDR3 sequence is 14 residues long. The CDR3 reads CASSLSRGTGTQYF. The CDR3 DNA follows: TGTGCCAGCAGTTTATCGCGGGGGACGGGGACCCAGTACTTC.

V gene TRBV28 combines with J gene TRBJ2-3; no clear D gene. The V gene lost 3 bases and the J gene lost 6 bases, with 7 bases spanning the gap. The germline gives CDR1 MDHEN, CDR2 SYDVKM. This CDR3 region has 12 residues. The CDR3, as DNA: TGTGCCAGCAGTTTCCCCCCGGATACGCAGTATTTT. Its protein is CASSFPPDTQYF.

This sequence joins TRBV7-2 and TRBJ2-3, with TRBD2 matching over 8 bases. The CDR3 has 15 residues. Germline V gene lookup returns CDR1 SGHTA and CDR2 FQGNSA. With V trimmed by 2 bases and J by 6 bases, 7 bases remained unmatched. This CDR3 reads CASSLRSGGVDTQYF. CDR3 in DNA: TGTGCCAGCAGCTTAAGGTCGGGAGGGGTGGATACGCAGTATTTT. Based on the CDR3 plus reference TRBV7-2 and TRBJ2-3, the full variable domain is GAGVSQSPSNKVTEKGKDVELRCDPISGHTALYWYRQSLGQGLEFLIYFQGNSAPDKSGLPSDRFSAERTGGSVSTLTIQRTQQEDSAVYLCASSLRSGGVDTQYFGPGTRLTVL.

This clonotype was seen a few times. The chain has TRBV27 and TRBJ2-6; D ambiguous. Germline V gives CDR1 MNHEY, CDR2 SMNVEV (reference sequence). Trimming took off 3 bases at V and 0 bases at J, with 12 bases between the two ends. CDR3 length equals 17 residues. CDR3 nucleotides: TGTGCCAGCAGTTTTTGGGTACGGCCCTCTGGGGCCAACGTCCTGACTTTC. It is translated as CASSFWVRPSGANVLTF.

This clonotype was counted a few times. The chain couples TRBV18 to TRBJ2-3; no clear D gene. The germline CDR1 and CDR2 sequences are KGHSH and LQKENI. This CDR3 is built from 15 residues. Trimming removed 0 bases from V and 2 bases from J, with 9 bases in between. The CDR3 bases are TGTGCCAGCTCACCACCGAGACACCCCACAGATACGCAGTATTTT. It specifies CASSPPRHPTDTQYF. Variable domain in full (rest from reference TRBV18 and TRBJ2-3): NAGVMQNPRHLVRRRGQEARLRCSPMKGHSHVYWYRQLPEEGLKFMVYLQKENIIDESGMPKERFSAEFPKEGPSILRIQQVVRGDSAAYFCASSPPRHPTDTQYFGPGTRLTVL.

V and J are TRBV7-7 and TRBJ2-5; D is tentatively TRBD1 or TRBD2 (6 bases each). Between the trimmed V and J ends, which lost 2 bases and 1 base, there was a span of 14 bases. CDR1 and CDR2 from the germline V gene are SSHAT and FNYEAQ (reference sequence). The CDR3 runs 16 residues. CDR3 coding DNA: TGTGCCAGCAGCTTAAGACCAGGAGGGGGCCAAGAGACCCAGTACTTC. The encoded protein is CASSLRPGGGQETQYF.

This clonotype showed up many times. This chain joins TRBV12-3 or TRBV12-4 and TRBJ2-5, with unresolved D. V lost 5 bases and J 5 bases, leaving 6 bases between the germline ends. CDR3 size: 11 residues. CDR3 loop: CASSTRETQYF. DNA for the CDR3: TGTGCCAGCAGTACCCGGGAGACCCAGTACTTC.

Ten or more counts support this clonotype. The J gene is TRBJ2-1, the V gene TRBV20-1; TRBD2 matches at 8 bases. The CDR3 spans 15 residues. Per germline, CDR1 DFQATT and CDR2 SNEGSKA (reference sequence). Trimming at V came to 0 bases and at J to 8 bases, leaving 9 bases not matched to a gene. As DNA, the CDR3 is TGCAGTGCTAGAGAGCCTAGCGGGTTTAGGGATGAGCAGTTCTTC. It yields the protein CSAREPSGFRDEQFF.

The J gene is TRBJ1-2, the V gene TRBV28, with TRBD1 as a possible D gene (5 bases). Germline V gene lookup returns CDR1 MDHEN and CDR2 SYDVKM. Trimming stripped 6 bases from V and 0 bases from J, with 8 bases between. This CDR3 spans 13 amino acids. CDR3 coding DNA: TGTGCCAGCAGACAGACAGCTAACTATGGCTACACCTTC. Its protein product is CASRQTANYGYTF.

The V gene is TRBV20-1, the J gene TRBJ2-5, with TRBD2 identical over 7 bases. The length of the CDR3 is 14 residues. V trimming: 6 bases; J trimming: 11 bases; junction bases outside the gene matches: 18. Germline CDR1 and CDR2: DFQATT and SNEGSKA (reference sequence). The chain's CDR3 is CSAPGSGATYEQYF. In DNA, the CDR3 is TGCAGTGCCCCCGGAAGCGGGGCAACCTATGAGCAGTACTTC.

The genes are TRBV15 and TRBJ2-1; 7 positions agree with TRBD2. This CDR3 is 15 amino acids long. V shed 6 bases, J shed 5 bases, and the junction held 10 bases outside the gene matches. Germline CDR1 is LNHNV and CDR2 is YYDKDF (reference sequence). The CDR3 coding sequence is TGTGCCACCAGGCAAGCGGGAATCGACAACAATGAGCAGTTCTTC. Amino acid sequence: CATRQAGIDNNEQFF. Drawing the rest from reference TRBV15 and TRBJ2-1, the complete variable domain is DAMVIQNPRYQVTQFGKPVTLSCSQTLNHNVMYWYQQKSSQAPKLLFHYYDKDFNNEADTPDNFQSRRPNTSFCFLDIRSPGLGDTAMYLCATRQAGIDNNEQFFGPGTRLTVL.

The chain couples TRBV6-2 or TRBV6-3 to TRBJ2-4, with TRBD2 matching 12 bases. The assigned J gene may be wrong: the sequence end matches TRBJ2-7 better. The germline V gene has CDR1 MNHEY and CDR2 SVGEGT. The CDR3 consists of 21 residues. The CDR3 region has the DNA TGTGCCAGCAGCAGACGGACTAGCGGGATATTTGAAGTATCTCCGGCGTACGAGCAGTACTTC. Translating it yields CASSRRTSGIFEVSPAYEQYF.

This clonotype has just a few counts. V is TRBV7-2 and J is TRBJ2-1, with D perhaps matching TRBD1 (6 bases). Germline CDR1 reads SGHTA; CDR2 reads FQGNSA. Trimming cost V 5 bases and J 5 bases, with 19 bases left between them. The CDR3 length is 16 residues. CDR3 DNA sequence: TGTGCCAGCAGCCAAACAGGGATCTACGCTAACAATGAGCAGTTCTTC. Its protein is CASSQTGIYANNEQFF.

The chain employs TRBV6-5 and TRBJ1-2, with D perhaps matching TRBD1 (5 bases). Trimming removed 0 bases at V and 6 bases at J, with 11 bases between. Germline CDR1 MNHEY, CDR2 SVGAGI. The CDR3 covers 14 residues. CDR3 coding DNA: TGTGCCAGCAGTTACTCAGGACACCTTAATGGCTACACCTTC. Translated, it gives CASSYSGHLNGYTF.

This clonotype was detected many times. V usage is TRBV6-5 and J usage is TRBJ2-2; D uncertain. The V end lost 6 bases, the J end lost 8 bases, and 19 bases lay between the germline ends. The germline CDR1 and CDR2 sequences are MNHEY and SVGAGI. The CDR3 length is 15 residues. CDR3 loop: CASRARQRSEGELFF. The CDR3 nucleotides read TGTGCCAGCAGAGCCCGGCAGCGTTCGGAAGGGGAGCTGTTTTTT.

The CDR3 nucleotides read TGTGCCAGCAGCTTAGGATTACAGGGGGGACGAATTAATCAGCCCCAGCATTTT. Amino acid sequence: CASSLGLQGGRINQPQHF. V usage is TRBV7-4 and J usage is TRBJ1-5; 8 nucleotides agree with TRBD1. Trimming removed 1 base from V and 4 bases from J; junction bases left unmatched: 12. The CDR3 length is 18 residues. Looked up from germline, CDR1 is SGHVT and CDR2 is SQSDAQ.

The chain couples TRBV5-1 to TRBJ2-1, with 7 nucleotides matching TRBD2. V lost 0 bases and J lost 4; bases outside the gene matches: 7. The germline CDR1 and CDR2 sequences are SGHRS and YFSETQ. The CDR3 is made up of 16 amino acids. CDR3 protein: CASSLVGASGYNEQFF. The CDR3 DNA reads TGCGCCAGCAGCTTGGTCGGGGCTAGCGGATACAATGAGCAGTTCTTC.

As concerns this clonotype: At one boundary the junction diverges from the germline segment, which might be a read error. The chain links TRBV7-9 to TRBJ2-5; D may correspond to TRBD1 or TRBD2 (5 bases each). The J call may be faulty, since TRBJ2-7 better matches the DNA end. The germline CDR1 and CDR2 sequences are SEHNR and FQNEAQ (reference sequence). The CDR3 sequence is 15 residues long. The CDR3 protein is CANSPLRGTNYEQYF. CDR3 coding DNA: TGTGCCAACAGCCCGCTGAGGGGCACAAACTACGAGCAGTACTTC.

The chain links TRBV20-1 to TRBJ2-1; 11 positions agree with TRBD1. This CDR3 is built from 14 residues. The germline V gene encodes CDR1 DFQATT and CDR2 SNEGSKA (reference sequence). V trimming: 6 bases; J trimming: 9 bases; junction bases outside the gene matches: 10. For the CDR3, the DNA is TGCAGTGCCCCTCGGGGGACAGGGGGTCGTGAGCAGTTCTTC. It codes for CSAPRGTGGREQFF.

In its sample, this clonotype was seen a few times. The chain combines TRBV7-9 with TRBJ2-7, with 12 bases fitting TRBD2. Germline V gene sequence: CDR1 SEHNR, CDR2 FQNEAQ (reference sequence). The J segment lost 2 bases and the V segment lost 5 bases, leaving 4 bases of the junction unmatched. There are 15 residues in the CDR3. The CDR3 nucleotides read TGTGCCAGCAGCCCTAGCGGGAGGGGGACCTACGAGCAGTACTTC. Its translation is CASSPSGRGTYEQYF.

A few counts support this clonotype. The chain couples TRBV20-1 to TRBJ1-5; no clear D. The CDR3 totals 13 residues. Trimming took 5 bases from V and 3 from J, leaving 11 bases between them. Germline V gives CDR1 DFQATT, CDR2 SNEGSKA (reference sequence). CDR3 sequence reads: CSAVGINNQPQHF. The CDR3 coding sequence is TGCAGTGCTGTCGGGATAAACAATCAGCCCCAGCATTTT.

The chain recombines TRBV7-8 with TRBJ2-7; a weak D match, TRBD2 (5 bases). Germline assignment: CDR1 SGHVS and CDR2 FQNEAQ. V lost 5 bases to trimming and J lost 1 base, with 18 bases between them. This CDR3 comprises 16 residues. The CDR3 sequence: CASSTRAGSASYEQYF. The CDR3 region has the DNA TGTGCCAGCAGCACGAGGGCGGGTTCGGCTTCCTACGAGCAGTACTTC.

The rearrangement uses TRBV20-1 and TRBJ2-1; unclear D gene. The CDR3 sequence is 13 residues long. The V end was cut by 6 bases, the J end by 2 bases, with 11 bases between. Germline V gene data show CDR1 as DFQATT and CDR2 as SNEGSKA (reference sequence). As DNA, the CDR3 is TGCAGTGCCTTAAGTAACGCCTACAATGAGCAGTTCTTC. It encodes CSALSNAYNEQFF.

This clonotype has more than one count but fewer than ten. The chain is built from TRBV30 and TRBJ2-6; tentative D call: TRBD1 (5 bases). Germline CDR1 is GTSNPN and CDR2 is SVGIG (reference sequence). The CDR3 is 16 amino acids. With 1 base removed from V and 3 bases from J, the gap between germline ends came to 13 bases. CDR3 nucleotides: TGTGCCTGGAGTGGTGACAGTTTATATGGGGCCAACGTCCTGACTTTC. It specifies CAWSGDSLYGANVLTF.

The V gene is TRBV20-1, the J gene TRBJ2-7; D gene unclear. Trimming left V 5 bases short and J 3 bases short, with 20 bases between. Germline assignment: CDR1 DFQATT and CDR2 SNEGSKA (reference sequence). This CDR3 is 15 amino acids long. For the CDR3, the DNA is TGCAGTGCTTCCGTCTGGCGGAGTTCCCTCTACGAGCAGTACTTC. Amino acid sequence: CSASVWRSSLYEQYF.

This clonotype was seen a few times. This chain links TRBV27 with TRBJ1-2; D not resolved. From germline, CDR1 is MNHEY and CDR2 SMNVEV (reference sequence). The length of the CDR3 is 15 residues. The germline V and J ends were trimmed by 0 bases and 5 bases, with 13 bases remaining between them. CDR3 loop: CASSLSVGSKYGYTF. CDR3 bases: TGTGCCAGCAGTTTATCGGTAGGGTCCAAGTATGGCTACACCTTC.